The source of this TCR beta chain is a study of T cell repertoires in cytomegalovirus infection. Background on the study: CMV infection together with matching HLA type was indicated by public TCR beta signatures. General study points: Carriers of CMV and the relevant HLA type were discriminated by public TCR beta frequency. What dominated the ex vivo response were HLA-C-restricted CMV-specific TCR beta clonotypes.

TCRdb passed the reads through MiXCR, listing each CDR3 protein once. The sample consists of 290,000 or so distinct CDR3 sequences, roughly 24% of them appearing once. Trimming stripped 9 bases from V and 5 bases from J, with 22 bases between. Per germline, CDR1 KGHDR and CDR2 SFDVKD. CDR3 length: 16 amino acids. Points on this clonotype: Its antigen is currently unknown.

The TCR comes from a human donor in good health (CMV status not recorded). Some clones in this sample may be carry-over from other donors' samples. V is TRBV24-1 and J is TRBJ2-1; D possibly uses TRBD1 or TRBD2 (5 bases each). The sample was PBMCs. The CDR3, as DNA: TGTGCCACCGCCCCGAGGGGAGAAAAGAATGACAATGAGCAGTTCTTC. Translation gives CATAPRGEKNDNEQFF.